This T cell receptor beta chain was sequenced in a study of blood T cell repertoires in COVID-19. Across the whole study: Samples came from the United States, Italy and Spain, spanning acute and convalescent COVID-19. T cells, B-cell-depleted T cells, or PBMCs provided the cDNA or gDNA that served as material.

J gave up 6 bases and V 5 bases, and 11 bases lay outside the gene matches. Germline V CDR1 and CDR2: KGHSH, LQKENI. The length of the CDR3 is 16 residues. Authors' data handling: Scientists estimated how many nucleated cells there were by amplifying reference gene primers. Data came from immunoSEQ multiplex PCR; TCRdb stores just in-frame clones and leaves some out. V and J calls and clone size are those listed in that table; D and trimming were worked out from the DNA. The sample lists roughly 240,000 clones, roughly 80% occurring once. This chain joins TRBV18 and TRBJ2-1; 9 positions agree with TRBD2. This receptor was taken from a man between 60 and 70 years old who had recovered from COVID-19. The sequencing input was peripheral blood. CDR3: CASSWFAGGPLNEQFF. CDR3 DNA sequence: TGTGCCAGCTCATGGTTTGCGGGAGGGCCACTCAATGAGCAGTTCTTC. The full variable domain, rest sourced from reference TRBV18 and TRBJ2-1, is NAGVMQNPRHLVRRRGQEARLRCSPMKGHSHVYWYRQLPEEGLKFMVYLQKENIIDESGMPKERFSAEFPKEGPSILRIQQVVRGDSAAYFCASSWFAGGPLNEQFFGPGTRLTVL.